One sample yielded the 6 T cell receptor beta chains listed below, sequenced in a study of control samples from healthy donors and cancer patients. TCRdb's table, derived via immunoSEQ multiplex PCR, lists solely in-frame clones and lacks some. The sample has about 130,000 clones, more than 80% seen once. Sequences were obtained from blood. These receptors all stem from a middle-aged man in good health.

The chain is built from TRBV5-1 and TRBJ2-3; no firm D call. The germline V and J ends were trimmed by 4 bases and 0 bases, with 9 bases remaining between them. Per the germline V gene, CDR1 is SGHRS and CDR2 is YFSETQ. The CDR3 consists of 14 residues. CDR3 region: CASSPGGSTDTQYF. For the CDR3, the DNA is TGCGCCAGCAGCCCAGGTGGAAGCACAGATACGCAGTATTTT. Filled out from reference TRBV5-1 and TRBJ2-3, the complete variable domain reads KAGVTQTPRYLIKTRGQQVTLSCSPISGHRSVSWYQQTPGQGLQFLFEYFSETQRNKGNFPGRFSGRQFSNSRSEMNVSTLELGDSALYLCASSPGGSTDTQYFGPGTRLTVL.

The chain employs TRBV12-3 or TRBV12-4 and TRBJ1-1, with D uncertain. The V gene lost 8 bases and the J gene lost 3 bases, with 7 bases spanning the gap. This CDR3 has 11 amino acids. The CDR3 coding sequence is TGTGCCAGCGCAATGGACACTGAAGCTTTCTTT. It specifies CASAMDTEAFF.

This clone is a singleton in its sample. The chain links TRBV24-1 to TRBJ2-5; 9 nucleotides line up with TRBD2. Germline assignment: CDR1 KGHDR and CDR2 SFDVKD. The CDR3 extends over 16 amino acids. J lost 2 bases, V lost 4 bases, and 7 bases had no gene match. Written as DNA, the CDR3 is TGTGCCACCAGTGACCCAAGGGCGGGGGGGCAAGAGACCCAGTACTTC. It codes for CATSDPRAGGQETQYF.

This clone was found once. The chain employs TRBV6-5 and TRBJ2-5; D gene uncertain. V lost 7 bases and J lost 5, with 17 bases in between. This CDR3 contains 14 residues. Germline V gene lookup returns CDR1 MNHEY and CDR2 SVGAGI. This CDR3 reads CASTWVGLGETQYF. CDR3 DNA sequence: TGTGCCAGCACATGGGTAGGGCTTGGGGAGACCCAGTACTTC.

V is TRBV20-1 and J is TRBJ1-5, with no clear D. The germline V gene encodes CDR1 DFQATT and CDR2 SNEGSKA (reference sequence). V was shortened by 3 bases and J by 0 bases, with 6 bases between the two germline ends. CDR3 length: 13 amino acids. CDR3: CSASTDSNQPQHF. DNA of the CDR3: TGCAGTGCTAGTACAGATAGCAATCAGCCCCAGCATTTT.

The chain recombines TRBV9 with TRBJ2-5, with D possibly matching TRBD2 (5 bases). This CDR3 contains 13 residues. Germline V gene sequence: CDR1 SGDLS, CDR2 YYNGEE. The V end lost 4 bases, the J end lost 5 bases, and 12 bases lay between the germline ends. For the CDR3, the DNA is TGTGCCAGCAGCCCGGGGTCGCTGGAGACCCAGTACTTC. Translation: CASSPGSLETQYF.